This note documents a single T cell receptor (beta chain) sequence. What it binds is unknown. The sample belongs to a study of long-term antiretroviral therapy in people with HIV. Study at large: By about a decade, the earliest samples predate the 2015 immediate-ART recommendation.

Study results and caveats: Although diversity increased after ART, it remained lower than in transplant donor controls. Pre-ART expanded clones dominated the repertoire at every time point. Participants lacked recorded data on ART adherence, viral resistance or therapy changes.

The run of the v3.0 immunoSEQ assay was at survey level. The method was immunoSEQ multiplex PCR; TCRdb's version includes in-frame clones alone and lacks a portion of them. The data hold 35,000 or so clones, with about 83% observed a single time. The TCR originated in a man younger than 30 with HIV. The material was unsorted PBMCs, obtained 0.4 years before starting antiretroviral therapy.

In DNA, the CDR3 is TGTGCCAGCAGCTTAGCCGGGACAGGGAACGAGCAGTACTTC. It encodes CASSLAGTGNEQYF. The chain joins TRBV7-8 to TRBJ2-7, with 9 bases matching TRBD1. Germline lookup yields CDR1 SGHVS and CDR2 FQNEAQ. The junction had 2 bases not matched to a gene; V was cut back by 0 bases and J by 5 bases. The CDR3 totals 14 residues.